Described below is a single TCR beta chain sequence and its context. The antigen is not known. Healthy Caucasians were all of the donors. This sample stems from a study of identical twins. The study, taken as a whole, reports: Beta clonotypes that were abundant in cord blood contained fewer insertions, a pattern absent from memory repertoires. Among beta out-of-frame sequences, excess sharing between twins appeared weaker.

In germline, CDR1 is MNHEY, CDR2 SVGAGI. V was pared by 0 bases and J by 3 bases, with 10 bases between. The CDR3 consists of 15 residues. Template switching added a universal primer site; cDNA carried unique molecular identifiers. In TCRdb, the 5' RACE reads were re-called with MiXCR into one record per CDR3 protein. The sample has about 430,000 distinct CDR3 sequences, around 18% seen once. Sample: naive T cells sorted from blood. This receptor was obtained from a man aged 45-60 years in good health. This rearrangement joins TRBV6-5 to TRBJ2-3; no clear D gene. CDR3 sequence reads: CASSYSFPGTDTQYF. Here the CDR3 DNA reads TGTGCCAGCAGTTACTCGTTCCCTGGGACAGATACGCAGTATTTT.